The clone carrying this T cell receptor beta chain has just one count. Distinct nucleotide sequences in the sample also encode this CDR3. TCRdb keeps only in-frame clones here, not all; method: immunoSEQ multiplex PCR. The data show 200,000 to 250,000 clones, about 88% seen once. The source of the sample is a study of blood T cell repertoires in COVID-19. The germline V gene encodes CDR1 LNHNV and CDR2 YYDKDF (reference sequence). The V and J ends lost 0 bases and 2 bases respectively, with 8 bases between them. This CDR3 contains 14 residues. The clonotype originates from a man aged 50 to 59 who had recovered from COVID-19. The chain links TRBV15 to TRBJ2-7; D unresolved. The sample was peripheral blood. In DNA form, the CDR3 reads TGTGCCACCAGCAGAGACCCGGGTCCCTACGAGCAGTACTTC. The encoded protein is CATSRDPGPYEQYF. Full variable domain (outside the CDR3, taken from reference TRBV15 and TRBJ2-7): DAMVIQNPRYQVTQFGKPVTLSCSQTLNHNVMYWYQQKSSQAPKLLFHYYDKDFNNEADTPDNFQSRRPNTSFCFLDIRSPGLGDTAMYLCATSRDPGPYEQYFGPGTRLTVT.